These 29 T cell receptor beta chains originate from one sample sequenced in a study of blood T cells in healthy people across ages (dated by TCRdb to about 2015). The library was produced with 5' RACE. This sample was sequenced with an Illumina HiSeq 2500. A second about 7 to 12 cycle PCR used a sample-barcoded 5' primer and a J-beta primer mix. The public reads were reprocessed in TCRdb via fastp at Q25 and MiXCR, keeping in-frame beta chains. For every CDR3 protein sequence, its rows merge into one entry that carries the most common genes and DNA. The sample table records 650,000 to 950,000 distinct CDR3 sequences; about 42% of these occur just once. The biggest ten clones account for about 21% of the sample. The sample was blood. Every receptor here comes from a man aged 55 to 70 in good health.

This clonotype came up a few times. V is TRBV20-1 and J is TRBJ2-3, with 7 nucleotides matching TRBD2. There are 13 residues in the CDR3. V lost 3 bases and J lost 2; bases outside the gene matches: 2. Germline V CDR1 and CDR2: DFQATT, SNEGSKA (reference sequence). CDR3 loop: CSARRDYTDTQYF. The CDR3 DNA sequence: TGCAGTGCTAGGCGGGACTACACAGATACGCAGTATTTT.

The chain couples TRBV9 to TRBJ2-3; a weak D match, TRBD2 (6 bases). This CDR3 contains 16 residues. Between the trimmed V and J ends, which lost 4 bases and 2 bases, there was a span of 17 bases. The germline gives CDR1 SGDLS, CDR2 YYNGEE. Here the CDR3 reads CASSPSLGSLTDTQYF. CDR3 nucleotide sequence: TGTGCCAGCAGCCCTTCCCTCGGGAGTCTCACAGATACGCAGTATTTT.

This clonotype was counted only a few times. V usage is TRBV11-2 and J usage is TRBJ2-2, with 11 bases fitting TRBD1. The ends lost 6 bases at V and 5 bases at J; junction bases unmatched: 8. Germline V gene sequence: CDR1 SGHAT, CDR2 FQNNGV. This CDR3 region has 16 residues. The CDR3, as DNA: TGTGCCAGCAGGTCCGACCGGGACAGGGGGACCGGGGAGCTGTTTTTT. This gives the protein CASRSDRDRGTGELFF.

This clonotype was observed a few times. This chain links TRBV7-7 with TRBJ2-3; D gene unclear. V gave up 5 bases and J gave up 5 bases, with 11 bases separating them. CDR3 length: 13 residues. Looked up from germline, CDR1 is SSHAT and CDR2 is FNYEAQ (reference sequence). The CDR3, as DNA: TGTGCCAGCAGCCTCTCGGGTCTAGATACGCAGTATTTT. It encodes CASSLSGLDTQYF.

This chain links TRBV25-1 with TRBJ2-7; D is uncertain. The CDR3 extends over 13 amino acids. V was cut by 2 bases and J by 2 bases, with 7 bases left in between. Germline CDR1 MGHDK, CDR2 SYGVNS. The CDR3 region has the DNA TGTGCCAGCAGTGAACCAGTCCCCTACGAGCAGTACTTC. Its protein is CASSEPVPYEQYF.

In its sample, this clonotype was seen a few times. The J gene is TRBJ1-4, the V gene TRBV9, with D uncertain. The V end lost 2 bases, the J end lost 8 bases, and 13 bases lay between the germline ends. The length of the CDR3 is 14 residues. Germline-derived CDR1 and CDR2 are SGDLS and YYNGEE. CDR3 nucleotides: TGTGCCAGCAGCGTTGACGGAACGGTAGAAAAACTGTTTTTT. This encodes CASSVDGTVEKLFF.

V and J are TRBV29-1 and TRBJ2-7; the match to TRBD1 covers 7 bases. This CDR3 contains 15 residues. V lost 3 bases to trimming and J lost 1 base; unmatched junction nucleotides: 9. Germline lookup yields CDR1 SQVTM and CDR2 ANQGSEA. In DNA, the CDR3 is TGCAGCGTTGAGGCTCCTTGGGGACAGTCCTACGAGCAGTACTTC. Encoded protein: CSVEAPWGQSYEQYF.

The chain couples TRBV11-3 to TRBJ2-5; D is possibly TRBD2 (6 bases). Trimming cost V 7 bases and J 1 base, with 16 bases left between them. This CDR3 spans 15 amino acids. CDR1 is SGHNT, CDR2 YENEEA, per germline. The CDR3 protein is CASTPCGRIQETQYF. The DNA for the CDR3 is TGTGCCAGCACCCCCTGTGGGAGGATCCAAGAGACCCAGTACTTC.

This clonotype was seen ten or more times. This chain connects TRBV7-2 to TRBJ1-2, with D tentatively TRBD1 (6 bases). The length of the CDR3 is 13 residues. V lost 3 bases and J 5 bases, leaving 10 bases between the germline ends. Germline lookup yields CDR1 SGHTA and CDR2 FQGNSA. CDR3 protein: CASSLGAGYGYTF. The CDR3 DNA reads TGTGCCAGCAGCTTGGGGGCTGGTTATGGCTACACCTTC.

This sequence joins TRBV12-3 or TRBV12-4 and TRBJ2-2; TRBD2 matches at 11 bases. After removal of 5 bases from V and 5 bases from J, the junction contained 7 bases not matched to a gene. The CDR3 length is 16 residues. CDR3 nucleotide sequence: TGTGCCAGCAGTGAGATCCCTAGCGGGGGGACCGGGGAGCTGTTTTTT. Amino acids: CASSEIPSGGTGELFF.

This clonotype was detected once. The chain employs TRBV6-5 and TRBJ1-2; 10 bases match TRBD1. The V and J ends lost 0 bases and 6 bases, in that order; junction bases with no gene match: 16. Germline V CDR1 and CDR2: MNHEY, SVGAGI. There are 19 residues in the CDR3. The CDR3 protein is CASSYSMSRDRGLGDGYTF. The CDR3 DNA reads TGTGCCAGCAGTTACTCGATGTCGCGGGACAGGGGCCTCGGAGATGGCTACACCTTC.

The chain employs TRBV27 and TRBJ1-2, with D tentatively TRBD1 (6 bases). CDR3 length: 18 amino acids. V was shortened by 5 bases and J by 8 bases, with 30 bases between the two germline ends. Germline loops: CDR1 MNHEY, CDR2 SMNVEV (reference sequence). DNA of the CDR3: TGTGCCAGCAGTACCCTATCCATCCAGCAGGAGGGGGGGAACGGCTACACCTTC. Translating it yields CASSTLSIQQEGGNGYTF.

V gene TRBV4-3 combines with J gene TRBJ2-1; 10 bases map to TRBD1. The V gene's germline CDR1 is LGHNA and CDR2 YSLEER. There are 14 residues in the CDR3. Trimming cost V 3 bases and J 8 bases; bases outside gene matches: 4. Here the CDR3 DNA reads TGCGCCAGCAGCCAGGGGGGACAGGGGTATGAGCAGTTCTTC. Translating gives CASSQGGQGYEQFF.

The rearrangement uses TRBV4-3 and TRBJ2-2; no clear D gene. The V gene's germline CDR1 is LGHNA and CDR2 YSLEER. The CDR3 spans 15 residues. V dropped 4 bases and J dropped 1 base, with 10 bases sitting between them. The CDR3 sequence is CASSLLYKNTGELFF. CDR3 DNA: TGCGCCAGCAGCCTGCTATATAAGAACACCGGGGAGCTGTTTTTT.

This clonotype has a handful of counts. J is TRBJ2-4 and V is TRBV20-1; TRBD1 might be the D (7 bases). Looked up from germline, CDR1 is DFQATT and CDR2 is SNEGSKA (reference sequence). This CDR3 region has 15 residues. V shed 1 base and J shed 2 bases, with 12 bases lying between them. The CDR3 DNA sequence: TGCAGTGCTAGAGTCCCAGGGGGGACCAAAAACATTCAGTACTTC. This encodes CSARVPGGTKNIQYF.

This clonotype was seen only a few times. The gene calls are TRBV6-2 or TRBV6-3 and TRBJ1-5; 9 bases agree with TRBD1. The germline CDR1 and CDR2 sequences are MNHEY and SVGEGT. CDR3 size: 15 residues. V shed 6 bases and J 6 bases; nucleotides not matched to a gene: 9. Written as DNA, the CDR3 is TGTGCCAGCAGCTGGGGACAGGGATTGAGTCAGCCCCAGCATTTT. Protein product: CASSWGQGLSQPQHF.

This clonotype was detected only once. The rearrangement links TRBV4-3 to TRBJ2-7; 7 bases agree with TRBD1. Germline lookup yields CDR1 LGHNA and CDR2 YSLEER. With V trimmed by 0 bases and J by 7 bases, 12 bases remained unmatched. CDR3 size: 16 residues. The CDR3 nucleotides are TGCGCCAGCAGCCAAGAACTCCTGTACAGGGGCGGGGAGCAGTACTTC. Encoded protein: CASSQELLYRGGEQYF.

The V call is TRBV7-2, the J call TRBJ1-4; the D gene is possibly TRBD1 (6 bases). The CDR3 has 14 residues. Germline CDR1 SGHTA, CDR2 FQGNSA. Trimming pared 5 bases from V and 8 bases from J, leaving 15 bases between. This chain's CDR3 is CASSVGGSDEKLFF. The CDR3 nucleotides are TGTGCCAGCAGCGTCGGGGGCAGTGACGAAAAACTGTTTTTT.

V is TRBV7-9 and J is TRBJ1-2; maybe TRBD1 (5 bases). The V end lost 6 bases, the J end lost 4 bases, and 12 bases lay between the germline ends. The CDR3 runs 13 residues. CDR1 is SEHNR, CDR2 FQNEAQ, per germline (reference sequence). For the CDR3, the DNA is TGTGCCAGCAGTTTACAGGCCCTCTATGGCTACACCTTC. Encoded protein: CASSLQALYGYTF.

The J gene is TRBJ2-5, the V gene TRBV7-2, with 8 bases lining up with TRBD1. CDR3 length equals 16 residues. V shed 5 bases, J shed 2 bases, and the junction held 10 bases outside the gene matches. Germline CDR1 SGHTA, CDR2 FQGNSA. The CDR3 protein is CASSTSAGTGQETQYF. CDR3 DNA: TGTGCCAGCAGCACCTCTGCCGGGACAGGACAAGAGACCCAGTACTTC.

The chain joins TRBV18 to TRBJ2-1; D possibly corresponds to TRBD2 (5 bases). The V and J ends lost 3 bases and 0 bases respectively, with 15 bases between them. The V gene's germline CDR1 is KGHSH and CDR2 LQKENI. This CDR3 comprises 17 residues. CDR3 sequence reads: CASSPRERPSSYNEQFF. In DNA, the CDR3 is TGTGCCAGCTCACCCAGAGAGCGGCCGAGCTCCTACAATGAGCAGTTCTTC.

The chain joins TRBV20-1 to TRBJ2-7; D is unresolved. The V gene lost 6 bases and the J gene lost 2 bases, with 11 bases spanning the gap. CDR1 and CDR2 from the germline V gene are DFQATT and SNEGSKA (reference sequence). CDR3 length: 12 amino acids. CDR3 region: CSAGERAYEQYF. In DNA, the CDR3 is TGCAGTGCAGGCGAGCGAGCCTACGAGCAGTACTTC.

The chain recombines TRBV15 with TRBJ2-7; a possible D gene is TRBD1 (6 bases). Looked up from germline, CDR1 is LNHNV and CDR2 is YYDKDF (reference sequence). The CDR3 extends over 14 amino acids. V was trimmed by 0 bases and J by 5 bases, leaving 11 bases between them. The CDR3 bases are TGTGCCACCAGCAGAGATCCAGGGGCCAACGAGCAGTACTTC. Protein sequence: CATSRDPGANEQYF.

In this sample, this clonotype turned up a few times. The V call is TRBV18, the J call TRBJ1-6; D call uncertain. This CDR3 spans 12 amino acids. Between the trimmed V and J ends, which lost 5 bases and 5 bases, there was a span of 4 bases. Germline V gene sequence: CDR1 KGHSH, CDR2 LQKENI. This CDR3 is CASSSDNSPLHF. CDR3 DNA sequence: TGTGCCAGCTCATCAGATAATTCACCCCTCCACTTT.

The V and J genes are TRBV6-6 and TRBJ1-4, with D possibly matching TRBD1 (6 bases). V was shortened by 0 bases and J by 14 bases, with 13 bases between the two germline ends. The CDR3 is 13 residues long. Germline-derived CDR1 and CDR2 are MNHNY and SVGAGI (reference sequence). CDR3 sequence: CASSYSERRGLFF. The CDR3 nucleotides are TGTGCCAGCAGTTACTCAGAAAGGAGGGGGCTGTTTTTT.

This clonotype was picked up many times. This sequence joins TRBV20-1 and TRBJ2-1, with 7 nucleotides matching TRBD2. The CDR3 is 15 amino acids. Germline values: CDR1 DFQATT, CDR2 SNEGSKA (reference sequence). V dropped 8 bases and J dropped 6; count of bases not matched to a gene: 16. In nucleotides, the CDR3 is TGCAGTTCCCCCTCCCCCAGCGGGGCCACCAATGAGCAGTTCTTC. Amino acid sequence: CSSPSPSGATNEQFF.

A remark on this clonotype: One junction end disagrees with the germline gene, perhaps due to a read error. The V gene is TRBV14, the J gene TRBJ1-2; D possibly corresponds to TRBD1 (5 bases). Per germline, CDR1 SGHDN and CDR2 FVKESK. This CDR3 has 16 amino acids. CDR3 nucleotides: TGTGCCAGTAGCCCACTTGGGGCAGGGTCCTTCTATGGCTACACCTTC. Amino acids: CASSPLGAGSFYGYTF.

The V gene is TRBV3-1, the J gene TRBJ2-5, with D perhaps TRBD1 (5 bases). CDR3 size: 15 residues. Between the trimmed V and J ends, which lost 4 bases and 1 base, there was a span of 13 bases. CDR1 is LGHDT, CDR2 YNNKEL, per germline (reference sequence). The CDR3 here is CASSLNRKGQETQYF. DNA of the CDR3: TGTGCCAGCAGCCTTAACAGGAAAGGCCAAGAGACCCAGTACTTC.

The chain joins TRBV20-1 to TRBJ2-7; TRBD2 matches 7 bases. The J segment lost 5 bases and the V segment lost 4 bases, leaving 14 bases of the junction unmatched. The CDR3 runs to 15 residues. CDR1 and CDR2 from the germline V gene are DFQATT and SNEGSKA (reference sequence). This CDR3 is CSATLRRAGLDEQYF. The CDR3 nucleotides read TGCAGTGCTACTCTCAGGCGAGCGGGGTTGGACGAGCAGTACTTC.